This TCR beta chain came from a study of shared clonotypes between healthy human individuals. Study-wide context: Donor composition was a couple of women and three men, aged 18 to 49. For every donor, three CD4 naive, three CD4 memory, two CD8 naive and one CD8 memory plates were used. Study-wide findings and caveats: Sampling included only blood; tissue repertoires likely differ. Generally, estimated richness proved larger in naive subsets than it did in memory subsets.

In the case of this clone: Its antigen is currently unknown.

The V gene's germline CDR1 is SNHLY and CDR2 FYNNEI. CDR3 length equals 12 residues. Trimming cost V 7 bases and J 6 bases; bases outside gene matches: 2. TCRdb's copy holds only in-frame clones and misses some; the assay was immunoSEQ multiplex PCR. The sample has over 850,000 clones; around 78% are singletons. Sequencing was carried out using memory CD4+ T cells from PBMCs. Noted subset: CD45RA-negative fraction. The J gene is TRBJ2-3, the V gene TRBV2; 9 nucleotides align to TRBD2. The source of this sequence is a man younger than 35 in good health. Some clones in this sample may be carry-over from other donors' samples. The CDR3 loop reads CASNAGGDTQYF. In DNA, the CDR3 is TGTGCCAGCAACGCGGGAGGGGATACGCAGTATTTT. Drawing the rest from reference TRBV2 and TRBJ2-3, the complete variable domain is EPEVTQTPSHQVTQMGQEVILRCVPISNHLYFYWYRQILGQKVEFLVSFYNNEISEKSEIFDDQFSVERPDGSNFTLKIRSTKLEDSAMYFCASNAGGDTQYFGPGTRLTVL.